The 2 T cell receptor beta chains in this list originate from one sample, sequenced in a study of CD8 T cells in Susac syndrome. With random hexamers, reverse transcription was performed on roughly 0.5 to 1 ug of RNA. TCRdb itself ran the immunoSEQ multiplex PCR reads through MiXCR, one entry per CDR3 protein. The data hold 110,000 or so distinct CDR3 sequences, with roughly 96% observed a single time. Sequencing used CD4+ T cells from PBMCs. These receptors all come from a human donor in good health.

The gene calls are TRBV7-9 and TRBJ1-1; the D gene is possibly TRBD1 (5 bases). The V end was cut by 3 bases, the J end by 1 base, with 9 bases between. Germline lookup yields CDR1 SEHNR and CDR2 FQNEAQ (reference sequence). This CDR3 has 14 residues. CDR3 protein: CASSFSGTNTEAFF. The DNA of the CDR3 is TGTGCCAGCAGCTTCAGCGGGACGAACACTGAAGCTTTCTTT.

The rearrangement uses TRBV5-4 and TRBJ2-2; D remains unclear. CDR3 length equals 14 residues. In germline, CDR1 is SGHNT, CDR2 YYREEE (reference sequence). Trimming removed 6 bases from V and 2 bases from J, with 11 bases in between. CDR3 in amino acids: CASNKGLNTGELFF. CDR3 nucleotide sequence: TGTGCCAGCAACAAGGGTCTCAACACCGGGGAGCTGTTTTTT.